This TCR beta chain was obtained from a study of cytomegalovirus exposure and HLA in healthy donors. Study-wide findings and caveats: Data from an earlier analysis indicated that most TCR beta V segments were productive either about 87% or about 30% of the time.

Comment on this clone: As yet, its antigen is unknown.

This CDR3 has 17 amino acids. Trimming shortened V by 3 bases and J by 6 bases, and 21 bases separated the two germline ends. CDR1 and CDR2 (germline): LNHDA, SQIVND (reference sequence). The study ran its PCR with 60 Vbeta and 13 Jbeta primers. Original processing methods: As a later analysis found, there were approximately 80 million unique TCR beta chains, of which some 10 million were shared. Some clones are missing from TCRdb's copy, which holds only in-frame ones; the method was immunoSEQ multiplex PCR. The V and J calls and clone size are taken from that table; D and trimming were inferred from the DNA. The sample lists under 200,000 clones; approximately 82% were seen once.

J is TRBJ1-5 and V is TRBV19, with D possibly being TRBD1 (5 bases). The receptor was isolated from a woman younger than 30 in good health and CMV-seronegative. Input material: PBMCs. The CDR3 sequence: CASSISQGGSFRQPQHF. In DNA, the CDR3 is TGTGCCAGTAGTATCAGCCAGGGAGGTTCTTTCCGTCAGCCCCAGCATTTT. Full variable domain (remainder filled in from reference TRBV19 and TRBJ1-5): DGGITQSPKYLFRKEGQNVTLSCEQNLNHDAMYWYRQDPGQGLRLIYYSQIVNDFQKGDIAEGYSVSREKKESFPLTVTSAQKNPTAFYLCASSISQGGSFRQPQHFGDGTRLSIL.